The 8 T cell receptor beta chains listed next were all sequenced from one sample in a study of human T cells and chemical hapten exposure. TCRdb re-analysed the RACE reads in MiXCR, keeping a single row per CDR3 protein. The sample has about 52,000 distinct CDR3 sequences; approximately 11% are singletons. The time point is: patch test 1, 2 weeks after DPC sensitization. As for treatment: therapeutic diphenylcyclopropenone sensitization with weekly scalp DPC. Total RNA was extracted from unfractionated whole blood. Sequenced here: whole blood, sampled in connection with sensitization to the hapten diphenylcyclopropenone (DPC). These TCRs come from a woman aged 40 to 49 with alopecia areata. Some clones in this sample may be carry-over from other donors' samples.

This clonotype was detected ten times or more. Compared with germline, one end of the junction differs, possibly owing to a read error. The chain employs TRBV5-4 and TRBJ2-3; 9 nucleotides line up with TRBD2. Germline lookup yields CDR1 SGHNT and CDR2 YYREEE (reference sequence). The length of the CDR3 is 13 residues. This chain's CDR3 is CRRRLAEENTQYF. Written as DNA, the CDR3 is TGCCGGCGGAGACTAGCGGAGGAGAATACGCAGTATTTT. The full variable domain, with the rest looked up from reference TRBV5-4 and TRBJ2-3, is ETGVTQSPTHLIKTRGQQVTLRCSSQSGHNTVSWYQQALGQGPQFIFQYYREEENGRGNFPPRFSGLQFPNYSSELNVNALELDDSALYLCRRRLAEENTQYFGPGTRLTVL.

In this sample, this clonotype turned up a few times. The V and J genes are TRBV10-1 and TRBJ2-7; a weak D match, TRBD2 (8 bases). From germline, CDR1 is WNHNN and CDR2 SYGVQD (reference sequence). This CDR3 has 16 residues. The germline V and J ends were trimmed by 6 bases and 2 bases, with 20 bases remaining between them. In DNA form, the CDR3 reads TGCGCCAGCAGCGCCGGGAGGGGGCCCCCCCCCTACGAGCAGTACTTC. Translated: CASSAGRGPPPYEQYF.

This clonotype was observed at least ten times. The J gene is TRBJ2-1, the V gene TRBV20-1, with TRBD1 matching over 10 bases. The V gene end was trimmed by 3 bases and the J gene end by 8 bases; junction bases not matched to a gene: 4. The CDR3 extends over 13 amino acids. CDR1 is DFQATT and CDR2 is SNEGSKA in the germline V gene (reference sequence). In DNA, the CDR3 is TGCAGTGCTAGGCACGGGACAGGGGATGAGCAGTTCTTC. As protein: CSARHGTGDEQFF.

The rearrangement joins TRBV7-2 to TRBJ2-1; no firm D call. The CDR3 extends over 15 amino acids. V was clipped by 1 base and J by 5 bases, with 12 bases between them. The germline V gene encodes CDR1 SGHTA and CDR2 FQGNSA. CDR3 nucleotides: TGTGCCAGCAGCTTAGTTAATCTGGAAAACAATGAGCAGTTCTTC. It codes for CASSLVNLENNEQFF. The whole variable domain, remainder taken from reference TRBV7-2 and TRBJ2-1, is GAGVSQSPSNKVTEKGKDVELRCDPISGHTALYWYRQSLGQGLEFLIYFQGNSAPDKSGLPSDRFSAERTGGSVSTLTIQRTQQEDSAVYLCASSLVNLENNEQFFGPGTRLTVL.

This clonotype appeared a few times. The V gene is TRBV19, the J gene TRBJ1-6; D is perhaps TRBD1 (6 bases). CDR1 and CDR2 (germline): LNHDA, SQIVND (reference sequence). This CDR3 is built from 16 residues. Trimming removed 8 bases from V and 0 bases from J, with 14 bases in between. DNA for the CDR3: TGTGCCAGTGGACCGGGACACAACTCCTATAATTCACCCCTCCACTTT. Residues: CASGPGHNSYNSPLHF.

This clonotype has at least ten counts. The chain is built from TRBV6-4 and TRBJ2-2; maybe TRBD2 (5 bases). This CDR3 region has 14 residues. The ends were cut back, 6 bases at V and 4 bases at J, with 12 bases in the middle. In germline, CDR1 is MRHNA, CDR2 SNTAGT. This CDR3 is CASRPSPSTGELFF. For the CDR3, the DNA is TGTGCCAGCAGGCCTAGCCCGAGCACCGGGGAGCTGTTTTTT.

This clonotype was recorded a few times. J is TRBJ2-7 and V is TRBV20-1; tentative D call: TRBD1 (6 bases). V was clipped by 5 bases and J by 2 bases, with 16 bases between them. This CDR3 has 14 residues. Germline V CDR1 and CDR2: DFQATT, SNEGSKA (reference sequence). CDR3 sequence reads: CSADDRNLTYEQYF. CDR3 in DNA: TGCAGTGCTGACGACAGGAATCTCACCTACGAGCAGTACTTC.

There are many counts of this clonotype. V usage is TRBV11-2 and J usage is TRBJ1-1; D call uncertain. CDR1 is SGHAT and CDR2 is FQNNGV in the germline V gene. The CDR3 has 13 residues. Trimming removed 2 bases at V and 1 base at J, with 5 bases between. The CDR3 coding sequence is TGTGCCAGCAGCTTATACACGAACACTGAAGCTTTCTTT. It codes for CASSLYTNTEAFF.